This entry features one T cell receptor beta chain sequence. With V trimmed by 7 bases and J by 1 base, 13 bases remained unmatched. Germline values: CDR1 SGHRS, CDR2 YFSETQ. The CDR3 totals 16 residues. The Seattle site enrolled patients during active infection and followed them longitudinally. The data were taken from a study of blood T cell repertoires in COVID-19. As for the study in general: Samples of COVID-19 (acute and convalescent) were obtained from the United States, Italy and Spain. In each case, the material was cDNA or gDNA derived from T cells, B-cell-depleted T cells, or PBMCs.

The authors' processing: Quantification of nucleated cells was approximated via reference gene primer amplification. The assay was immunoSEQ multiplex PCR, and TCRdb's table has in-frame clones only and misses some. V, J and clone size were drawn from that table, and D and trimming were deduced from the DNA. This table holds about 62,000 clones, around 91% found once. The sequence came from a woman aged 60-75 years with COVID-19, enrolled during active disease. The rearrangement uses TRBV5-1 and TRBJ2-7; TRBD1 aligns across 8 bases. The sample taken for sequencing was peripheral blood. CDR3 nucleotides: TGCGCCAGCGGAGTCTCCCAGGGGGCACTATCCTACGAGCAGTACTTC. This translates into CASGVSQGALSYEQYF.